One sample yielded the 14 T cell receptor beta chains listed below, sequenced in a study of T cells after yellow fever vaccination. In TCRdb, the 5' RACE reads were re-called with MiXCR into one record per CDR3 protein. The repertoire holds 250,000 to 300,000 distinct CDR3 sequences, with 7.5% to 9.5% as singletons. This specimen consisted of CD4+ T cells sorted from PBMCs, obtained 5 days after the yellow fever booster vaccination. The receptors were sampled from a man aged 18-30 years who received the YFV17D yellow fever vaccine.

The chain combines TRBV24-1 with TRBJ2-1; 9 bases fit TRBD1. J lost 6 bases, V lost 1 base, and 6 bases had no gene match. CDR3 length: 16 amino acids. The germline CDR1 and CDR2 sequences are KGHDR and SFDVKD. The CDR3, as DNA: TGTGCCACCAGTGATTTCCGGGACAGGGTCGGCAATGAGCAGTTCTTC. Amino acid sequence: CATSDFRDRVGNEQFF.

The chain links TRBV5-1 to TRBJ2-5; D gene uncertain. Germline V gene data show CDR1 as SGHRS and CDR2 as YFSETQ. The CDR3 contains 14 residues. With 0 bases removed from V and 3 bases from J, the gap between germline ends came to 9 bases. DNA for the CDR3: TGCGCCAGCAGCTTGGGTGGGGTCAAAGAGACCCAGTACTTC. Amino acid sequence: CASSLGGVKETQYF.

This clonotype was detected a few times. The rearrangement joins TRBV6-6 to TRBJ2-3; 11 bases line up with TRBD2. V was clipped by 7 bases and J by 0 bases; unmatched bases: 15. This CDR3 is 19 amino acids long. Germline assignment: CDR1 MNHNY and CDR2 SVGAGI (reference sequence). The CDR3 DNA reads as TGTGCCAGCACCCCCCAGCATACTAGCGGGGGTCCTAGCACAGATACGCAGTATTTT. Amino acids: CASTPQHTSGGPSTDTQYF.

Only a few counts were recorded for this clonotype. The chain employs TRBV28 and TRBJ1-2; no firm D call. With 5 bases removed from V and 1 base from J, the gap between germline ends came to 8 bases. Germline V gene sequence: CDR1 MDHEN, CDR2 SYDVKM. There are 13 residues in the CDR3. The CDR3 spells CASSEAVNYGYTF. In nucleotides, the CDR3 is TGTGCCAGCAGTGAAGCGGTTAACTATGGCTACACCTTC.

This clonotype was observed a few times. V and J are TRBV20-1 and TRBJ2-4; D remains ambiguous. Per germline, CDR1 DFQATT and CDR2 SNEGSKA (reference sequence). Deletions cut 4 bases from V and 8 bases from J, with 15 bases between. The CDR3 is 13 residues long. CDR3 sequence: CSATVHGTDIQYF. The DNA for the CDR3 is TGCAGTGCTACGGTACATGGTACGGACATTCAGTACTTC.

This clonotype was seen repeatedly, ten times or more. The gene calls are TRBV5-1 and TRBJ2-1, with 14 bases matching TRBD2. Trimming cost V 4 bases and J 5 bases; bases outside gene matches: 5. This CDR3 contains 16 residues. CDR1 and CDR2 from the germline V gene are SGHRS and YFSETQ. CDR3: CASSLPTSGGDNEQFF. In nucleotides, the CDR3 is TGCGCCAGCAGCCTTCCGACTAGCGGGGGGGACAATGAGCAGTTCTTC.

On this clonotype: An end of the junction does not agree with germline; a read error may underlie this. The V call is TRBV19, the J call TRBJ2-1, with TRBD2 matching 7 bases. The length of the CDR3 is 13 residues. From germline, CDR1 is LNHDA and CDR2 SQIVND (reference sequence). CDR3 loop: CASRLAGRVEQLF. The CDR3 coding sequence is TGTGCCAGTAGGCTTGCGGGGAGGGTTGAGCAGCTCTTC. The full variable domain, completed using reference TRBV19 and TRBJ2-1, is DGGITQSPKYLFRKEGQNVTLSCEQNLNHDAMYWYRQDPGQGLRLIYYSQIVNDFQKGDIAEGYSVSREKKESFPLTVTSAQKNPTAFYLCASRLAGRVEQLFGPGTRLTVL.

The chain employs TRBV29-1 and TRBJ1-2, with D unresolved. This CDR3 comprises 14 residues. CDR1 and CDR2 (germline): SQVTM, ANQGSEA. V shed 4 bases and J shed 4 bases, with 16 bases lying between them. The CDR3 DNA sequence: TGCAGCGTTGGCCTCGGGGAAGTAGGCTATGGCTACACCTTC. Encoded protein: CSVGLGEVGYGYTF.

A few counts support this clonotype. This rearrangement joins TRBV20-1 to TRBJ2-2, with TRBD2 matching 16 bases. CDR1 is DFQATT, CDR2 SNEGSKA, per germline (reference sequence). This CDR3 has 19 amino acids. The V gene end was trimmed by 2 bases and the J gene end by 4 bases; junction bases not matched to a gene: 10. CDR3 loop: CSARKPGLAGGRTTGELFF. Here the CDR3 DNA reads TGCAGTGCTAGAAAACCGGGACTAGCGGGGGGGCGGACCACCGGGGAGCTGTTTTTT.

This clonotype was counted a few times. V gene TRBV7-2 combines with J gene TRBJ2-3, with 8 bases that match TRBD2. This CDR3 spans 13 amino acids. The J segment lost 2 bases and the V segment lost 9 bases, leaving 4 bases of the junction unmatched. The germline CDR1 and CDR2 sequences are SGHTA and FQGNSA. The CDR3: CASTGGATDTQYF. In DNA form, the CDR3 reads TGTGCCAGTACCGGGGGGGCCACAGATACGCAGTATTTT.

The chain recombines TRBV5-1 with TRBJ2-1; the D gene is possibly TRBD1 (5 bases). This CDR3 region has 12 residues. Germline lookup yields CDR1 SGHRS and CDR2 YFSETQ. Trimming took 4 bases from V and 6 from J, leaving 8 bases between them. The CDR3 coding sequence is TGCGCCAGCAGCCAGGGTAGCAATGAGCAGTTCTTC. Protein sequence: CASSQGSNEQFF.

Many counts were recorded for this clonotype. V and J are TRBV5-1 and TRBJ1-6; 8 nucleotides agree with TRBD1. The trim removed 4 bases at V and 7 bases at J, leaving 7 bases unmatched. This CDR3 is 15 amino acids long. Per germline, CDR1 SGHRS and CDR2 YFSETQ. The CDR3: CASSGTGHLNSPLHF. Here the CDR3 DNA reads TGCGCCAGCAGCGGGACAGGCCATCTGAATTCACCCCTCCACTTT.

The J gene is TRBJ2-1, the V gene TRBV28, with D unresolved. The germline CDR1 and CDR2 sequences are MDHEN and SYDVKM. The CDR3 totals 14 residues. Trimming removed 4 bases from V and 6 bases from J, with 13 bases in between. Here the CDR3 reads CASSSGSVGNEQFF. The CDR3 region has the DNA TGTGCCAGCAGTTCTGGGTCCGTTGGCAATGAGCAGTTCTTC.

The genes are TRBV4-3 and TRBJ1-6; 10 nucleotides match TRBD1. CDR3 length: 16 amino acids. Germline assignment: CDR1 LGHNA and CDR2 YSLEER. Losses at the gene ends were 0 bases for V and 10 bases for J; bases not matched to a gene: 6. CDR3 DNA: TGCGCCAGCAGCCAAGAGGGGACAGGGGTTGGATCACCCCTCCACTTT. Protein sequence: CASSQEGTGVGSPLHF.